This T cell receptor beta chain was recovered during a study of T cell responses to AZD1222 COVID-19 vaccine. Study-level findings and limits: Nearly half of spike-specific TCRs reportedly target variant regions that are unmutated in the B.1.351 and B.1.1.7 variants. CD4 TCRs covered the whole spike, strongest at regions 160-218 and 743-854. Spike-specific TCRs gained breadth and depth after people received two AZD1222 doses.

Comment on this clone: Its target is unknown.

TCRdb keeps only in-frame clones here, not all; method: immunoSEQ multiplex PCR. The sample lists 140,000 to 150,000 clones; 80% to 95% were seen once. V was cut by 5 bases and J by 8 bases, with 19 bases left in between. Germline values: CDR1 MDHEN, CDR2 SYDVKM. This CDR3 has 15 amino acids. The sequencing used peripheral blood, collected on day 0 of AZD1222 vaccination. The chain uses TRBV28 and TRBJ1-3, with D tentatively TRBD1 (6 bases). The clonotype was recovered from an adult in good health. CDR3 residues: CASSLRDNLLDTIYF. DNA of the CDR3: TGTGCCAGCAGTCTCCGGGACAACTTATTGGACACCATATATTTT.